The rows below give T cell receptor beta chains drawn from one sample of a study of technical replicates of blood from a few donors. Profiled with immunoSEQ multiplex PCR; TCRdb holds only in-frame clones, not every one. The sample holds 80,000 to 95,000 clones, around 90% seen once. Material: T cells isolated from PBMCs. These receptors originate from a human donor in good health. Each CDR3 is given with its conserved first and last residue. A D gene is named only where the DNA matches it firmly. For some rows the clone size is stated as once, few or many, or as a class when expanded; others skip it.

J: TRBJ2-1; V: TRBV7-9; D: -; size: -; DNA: TGTGCCAGCAGCTTAATGGGCAATCTCGGGACTCAGTTCTTC; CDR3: CASSLMGNLGTQFF
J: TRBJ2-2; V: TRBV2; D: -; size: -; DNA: TGTGCCAGCACCGGAACCGGGGGGGAGCTGTTTTTT; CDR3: CASTGTGGELFF
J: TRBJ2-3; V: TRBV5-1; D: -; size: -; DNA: TGCGCCAGCAGCCGGAGAGCCATTAGCACAGATACGCAGTATTTT; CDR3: CASSRRAISTDTQYF
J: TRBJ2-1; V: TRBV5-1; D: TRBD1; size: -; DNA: TGCGCCAGCAGCTACCGACAGGGGTACAATGAGCAGTTCTTC; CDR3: CASSYRQGYNEQFF
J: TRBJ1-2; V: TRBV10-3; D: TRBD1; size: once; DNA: TGTGCCATCAGTGACAGGACAGGGGGAGACTATGGCTACACCTTC; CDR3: CAISDRTGGDYGYTF
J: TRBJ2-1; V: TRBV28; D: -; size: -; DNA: TGTGCCAGCACCACTAGCTACAATGAGCAGTTCTTC; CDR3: CASTTSYNEQFF
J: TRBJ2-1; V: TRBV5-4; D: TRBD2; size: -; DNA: TGTGCCAGCAGCTTGGCCTCGGGCGGGAGGGCTATCAATGAGCAGTTCTTC; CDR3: CASSLASGGRAINEQFF
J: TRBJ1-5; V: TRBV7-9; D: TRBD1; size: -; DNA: TGTGCCATTAAGTTAGAGGGGGCTAATCAGCCCCAGCATTTT; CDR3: CAIKLEGANQPQHF
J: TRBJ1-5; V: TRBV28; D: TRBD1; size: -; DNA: TGTGCCAGCATAAGCCCACAGGGGGCAGGTCAGCCCCAGCATTTT; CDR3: CASISPQGAGQPQHF
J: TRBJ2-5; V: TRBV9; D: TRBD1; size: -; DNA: TGTGCCAGCAGCCCATCCATCACAGGGGTGGAGACCCAGTACTTC; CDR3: CASSPSITGVETQYF
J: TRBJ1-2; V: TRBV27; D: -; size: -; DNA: TGTGCCAGCAGTACCTTGGACAGAAAAGTTGGCTACACCTTC; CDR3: CASSTLDRKVGYTF
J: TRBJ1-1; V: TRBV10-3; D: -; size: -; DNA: TGTGCCACCGTTTCGGGACACTTGAACACTGAAGCTTTCTTT; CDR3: CATVSGHLNTEAFF
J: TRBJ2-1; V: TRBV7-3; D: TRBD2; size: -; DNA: TGTGCCAGCAGCTTAGGGCGGGGGGTTTACAATGAGCAGTTCTTC; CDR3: CASSLGRGVYNEQFF
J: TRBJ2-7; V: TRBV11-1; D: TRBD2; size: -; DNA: TGTGCCAGCAGCTCCCAGGGACTAGCGGGGTCCTCCTACGAGCAGTACTTC; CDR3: CASSSQGLAGSSYEQYF
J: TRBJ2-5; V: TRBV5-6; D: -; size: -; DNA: TGTGCCAGCAGCTTGGTAGGGGGACGGGAGACCCAGTACTTC; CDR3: CASSLVGGRETQYF
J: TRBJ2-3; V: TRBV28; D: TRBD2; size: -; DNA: TGTGCCAGTTCTAGCGGGAGGTCTGCAGATACGCAGTATTTT; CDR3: CASSSGRSADTQYF
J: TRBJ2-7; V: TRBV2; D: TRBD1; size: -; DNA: TGTGCCAGCACCAATCCAAGGGGGGGACAGGGGGGTTACGAGCAGTACTTC; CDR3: CASTNPRGGQGGYEQYF
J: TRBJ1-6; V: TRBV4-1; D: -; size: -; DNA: TGCGCCAGCAGGGGGGGGGATTCACCCCTCCACTTT; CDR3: CASRGGDSPLHF
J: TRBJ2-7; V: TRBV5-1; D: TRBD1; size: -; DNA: TGCGCCAGCATCAAAACCGGGACAGGGTTCGACGAGCAGTACTTC; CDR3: CASIKTGTGFDEQYF
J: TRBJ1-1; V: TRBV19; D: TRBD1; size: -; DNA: TGTGCCAGTGAGGACAGGGTAACCCTCAACACTGAAGCTTTCTTT; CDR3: CASEDRVTLNTEAFF
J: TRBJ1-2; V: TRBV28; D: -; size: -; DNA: TGTGCCAGCACCAAACTGGCCCCGGACAGATTATTTTGGTATGGCTACACCTTC; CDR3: CASTKLAPDRLFWYGYTF
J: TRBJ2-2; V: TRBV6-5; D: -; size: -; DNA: TGTGCCAGCCGTAGCCAGACCGGGGAGCTGTTTTTT; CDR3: CASRSQTGELFF
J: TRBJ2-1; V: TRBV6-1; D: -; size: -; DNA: TGTGCCGGAAGTTCGACAGGCGCGCCCACTAATGAGCAGTTCTTC; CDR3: CAGSSTGAPTNEQFF
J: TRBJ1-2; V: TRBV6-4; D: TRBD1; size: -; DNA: TGTGCCAGCAGCAACCCAGGGGGCGACGGCTACACCTTC; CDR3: CASSNPGGDGYTF
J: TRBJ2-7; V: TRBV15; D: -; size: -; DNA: TGTGCCACCAGCAGGGACAAGTTCGAGCAGTACTTC; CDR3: CATSRDKFEQYF
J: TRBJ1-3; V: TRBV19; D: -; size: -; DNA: TGTGCCAGTAGTATCTCGCAGGGTTCAAGAAACACCATATATTTT; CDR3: CASSISQGSRNTIYF
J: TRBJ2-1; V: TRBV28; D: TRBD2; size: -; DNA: TGTGCCAGCAGTTTCCGGGCGGGAGGCCCTATGAGTGATGAGCAGTTCTTC; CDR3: CASSFRAGGPMSDEQFF
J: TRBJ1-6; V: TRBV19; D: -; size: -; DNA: TGTGCCAGTAGTATAGATTCAGGGGACGATTCACCCCTCCACTTT; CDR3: CASSIDSGDDSPLHF
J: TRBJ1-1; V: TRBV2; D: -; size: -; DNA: TGTGCCAGCAGTGAAGCTAGGACATCTATGAACACTGAAGCTTTCTTT; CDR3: CASSEARTSMNTEAFF
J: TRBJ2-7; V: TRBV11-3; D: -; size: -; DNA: TGTGCCAGCAGCTTAGGTGGGACAAATGGCGAGCAGTACTTC; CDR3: CASSLGGTNGEQYF
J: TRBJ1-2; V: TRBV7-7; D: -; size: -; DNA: TGTGCTAGCAGCTTAATTATTTTCAGTTTCTATGGCTACACCTTC; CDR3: CASSLIIFSFYGYTF
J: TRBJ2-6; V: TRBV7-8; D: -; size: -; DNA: TGTGCCAGCAGCGTCAGGGGCTCTGGGGCCAACGTCCTGACTTTC; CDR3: CASSVRGSGANVLTF
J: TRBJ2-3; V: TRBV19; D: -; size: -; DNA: TGTGCCAGTAGTAATAGTGGGCCTAGCACAGATACGCAGTATTTT; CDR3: CASSNSGPSTDTQYF
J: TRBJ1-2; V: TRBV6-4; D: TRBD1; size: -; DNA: TGTGCCAGCAGCCCGACAGGGGCGAACTATGGCTACACCTTC; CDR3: CASSPTGANYGYTF
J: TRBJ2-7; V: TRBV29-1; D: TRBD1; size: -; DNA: TGCAGCGTTGTTGGACAGGAGACCTACGAGCAGTACTTC; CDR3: CSVVGQETYEQYF
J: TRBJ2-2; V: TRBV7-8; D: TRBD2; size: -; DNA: TGTGCCATCGAGACCCTAGCGGGGGGGAACACCGGGGAGCTGTTTTTT; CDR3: CAIETLAGGNTGELFF
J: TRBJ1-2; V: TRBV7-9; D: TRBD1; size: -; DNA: TGTGCCAGCAGCCTCTTCCAGGACAGGGAGGGATACTATGGCTACACCTTC; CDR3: CASSLFQDREGYYGYTF
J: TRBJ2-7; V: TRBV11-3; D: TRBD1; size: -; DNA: TGTGCCAGCAGCTTATCAGGGGGCCTCTACGAGCAGTACTTC; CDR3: CASSLSGGLYEQYF
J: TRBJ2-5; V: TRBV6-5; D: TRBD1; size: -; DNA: TGTGCCAGCAGTTACCACAGGACAGGGGGAAAAGAGACCCAGTACTTC; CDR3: CASSYHRTGGKETQYF
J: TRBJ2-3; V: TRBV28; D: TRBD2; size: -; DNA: TGTGCCATGTCCGGGACTAGCACGAGCGGGGATACGCAGTATTTT; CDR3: CAMSGTSTSGDTQYF
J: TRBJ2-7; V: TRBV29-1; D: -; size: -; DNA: TGCAGCGTTGAGGCCGGGACTGCCTCCTACGAGCAGTACTTC; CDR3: CSVEAGTASYEQYF
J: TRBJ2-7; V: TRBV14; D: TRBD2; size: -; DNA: TGTGCCAGCAGCCAATGGACTAGCGGGATTCAGCAGCAGTACTTC; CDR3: CASSQWTSGIQQQYF
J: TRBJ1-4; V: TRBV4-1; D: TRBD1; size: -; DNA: TGCGCCAGCAGCCAACCCGTTGGAGACAGGGTGTTTTTT; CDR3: CASSQPVGDRVFF
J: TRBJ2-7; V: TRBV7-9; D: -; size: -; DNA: TGTGCCAGCAGCTCCCCGACTCTAGCCTACGAGCAGTACTTC; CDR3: CASSSPTLAYEQYF
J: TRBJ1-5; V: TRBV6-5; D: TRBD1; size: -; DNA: TGTGCCAGCAGTCGACAGGGGGCGAGTCAGCCCCAGCATTTT; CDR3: CASSRQGASQPQHF
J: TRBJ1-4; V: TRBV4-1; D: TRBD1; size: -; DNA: TGCGCCAGCAGCCAGCGAACCTTCAGACAGGGGGCAGGTGAAAAACTGTTTTTT; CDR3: CASSQRTFRQGAGEKLFF
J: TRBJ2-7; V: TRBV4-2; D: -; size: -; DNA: TGTGCCAGCAGCCAAGTTCTGGCTAGCCGAACCTACGAGCAGTACTTC; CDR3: CASSQVLASRTYEQYF
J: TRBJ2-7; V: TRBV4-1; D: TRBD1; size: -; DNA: TGCGCCAGCAGCCAAATTCCGAGGACAGGGGTCTACGAGCAGTACTTC; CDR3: CASSQIPRTGVYEQYF
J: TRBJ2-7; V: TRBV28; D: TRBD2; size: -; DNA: TGTGCCAGCAGTCGCAGTAGAGCGGGAGTAGATTACGAGCAGTACTTC; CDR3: CASSRSRAGVDYEQYF
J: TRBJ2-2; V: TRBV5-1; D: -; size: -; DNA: TGCGCCAGCAGCTTCACAGGGATAGGAACCGGGGAGCTGTTTTTT; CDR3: CASSFTGIGTGELFF
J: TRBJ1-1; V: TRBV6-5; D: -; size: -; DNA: TGTGCCAGCAGGACAGGTAACTGGGCTGAAGCTTTCTTT; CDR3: CASRTGNWAEAFF
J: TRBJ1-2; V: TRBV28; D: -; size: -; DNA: TGTGCCAGTCAGAGGCTAGGCTATGGCTACACCTTC; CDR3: CASQRLGYGYTF
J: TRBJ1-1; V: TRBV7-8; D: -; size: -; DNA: TGTGCCAGCAGCTCAGCAAGGGGGAAAGGTGAAGCTTTCTTT; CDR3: CASSSARGKGEAFF
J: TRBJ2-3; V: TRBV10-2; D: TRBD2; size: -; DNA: TGCGCCAGCAGTCAGACTAGCGGGGGGGCGACAGATACGCAGTATTTT; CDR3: CASSQTSGGATDTQYF
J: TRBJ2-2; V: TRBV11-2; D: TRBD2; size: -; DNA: TGTGCCAGCAGCCAGATAGCGGGGGCGGCCGGGGAGCTGTTTTTT; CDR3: CASSQIAGAAGELFF
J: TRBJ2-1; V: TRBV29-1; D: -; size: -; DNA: TGCAGCGTTGGATATCAGAATGAGCAGTTCTTC; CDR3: CSVGYQNEQFF